The 2 T cell receptor beta chains reported below all come from one sample, sequenced in a study of cytomegalovirus exposure and HLA in healthy donors. The PCR used 60 Vbeta and 13 Jbeta primers. The assay was immunoSEQ multiplex PCR, and TCRdb's table has in-frame clones only and misses some. The table lists 120,000 or so clones, around 83% of them singletons, with around 2.9% in the top ten. Sequenced input: PBMCs. The receptors were sampled from a woman aged 60-70 years in good health and CMV-seropositive.

This chain connects TRBV27 to TRBJ2-1; 10 nucleotides line up with TRBD2. V shed 6 bases, J shed 0 bases, and the junction held 5 bases outside the gene matches. The germline gives CDR1 MNHEY, CDR2 SMNVEV (reference sequence). This CDR3 has 16 residues. This chain's CDR3 is CASSSSGRSSYNEQFF. The CDR3 DNA reads TGTGCCAGCAGCAGTAGCGGGAGGAGCTCCTACAATGAGCAGTTCTTC.

The CDR3 coding sequence is TGTGCCAGCAGCCAACTTACAGCCCCCTATGGCTACACCTTC. It codes for CASSQLTAPYGYTF. V usage is TRBV4-2 and J usage is TRBJ1-2; D remains ambiguous. This CDR3 is built from 14 residues. CDR1 and CDR2 from the germline V gene are LGHNA and YNFKEQ. V was cut by 2 bases and J by 4 bases, with 11 bases left in between.